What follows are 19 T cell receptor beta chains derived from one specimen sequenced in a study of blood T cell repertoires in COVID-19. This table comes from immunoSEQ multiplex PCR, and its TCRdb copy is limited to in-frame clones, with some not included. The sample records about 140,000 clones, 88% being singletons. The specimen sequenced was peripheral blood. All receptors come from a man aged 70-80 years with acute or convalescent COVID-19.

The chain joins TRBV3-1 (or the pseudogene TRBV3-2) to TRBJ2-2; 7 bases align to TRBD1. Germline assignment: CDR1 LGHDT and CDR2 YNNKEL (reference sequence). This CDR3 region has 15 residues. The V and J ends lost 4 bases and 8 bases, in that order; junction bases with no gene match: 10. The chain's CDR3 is CASSPDWTGPGELFF. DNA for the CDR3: TGTGCCAGCAGCCCAGACTGGACAGGCCCTGGGGAGCTGTTTTTT.

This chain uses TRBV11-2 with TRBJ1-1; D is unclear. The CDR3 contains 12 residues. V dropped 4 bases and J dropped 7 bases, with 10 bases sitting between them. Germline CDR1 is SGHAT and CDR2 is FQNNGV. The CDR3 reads CASSWNRDEAFF. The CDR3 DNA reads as TGTGCCAGCAGCTGGAACCGGGATGAAGCTTTCTTT.

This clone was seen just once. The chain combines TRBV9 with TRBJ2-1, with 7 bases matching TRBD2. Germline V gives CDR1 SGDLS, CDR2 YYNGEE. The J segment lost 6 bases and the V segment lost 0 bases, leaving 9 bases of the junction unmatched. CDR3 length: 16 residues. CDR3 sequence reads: CASSVDYGLGGNEQFF. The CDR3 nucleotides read TGTGCCAGCAGCGTAGATTATGGACTAGGAGGCAATGAGCAGTTCTTC.

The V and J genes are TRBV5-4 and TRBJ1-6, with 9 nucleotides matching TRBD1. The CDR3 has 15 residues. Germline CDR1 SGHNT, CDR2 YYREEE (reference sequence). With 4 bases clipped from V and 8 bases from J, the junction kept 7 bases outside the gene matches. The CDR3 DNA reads TGTGCCAGCAGCCGCCCGGGACAGGGTTATTCACCCCTCCACTTT. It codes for CASSRPGQGYSPLHF.

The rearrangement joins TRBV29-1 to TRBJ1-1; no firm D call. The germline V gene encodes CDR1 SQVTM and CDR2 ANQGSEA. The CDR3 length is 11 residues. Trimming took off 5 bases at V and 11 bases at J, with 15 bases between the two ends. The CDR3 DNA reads TGCAGCGTTTCGCATGATCCCGGGGCTTTCTTT. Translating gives CSVSHDPGAFF.

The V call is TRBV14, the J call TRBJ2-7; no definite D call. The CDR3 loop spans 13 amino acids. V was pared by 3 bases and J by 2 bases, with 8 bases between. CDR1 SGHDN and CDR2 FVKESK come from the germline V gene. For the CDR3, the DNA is TGTGCCAGCAGCCAGATCGAGCCCTACGAGCAGTACTTC. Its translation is CASSQIEPYEQYF.

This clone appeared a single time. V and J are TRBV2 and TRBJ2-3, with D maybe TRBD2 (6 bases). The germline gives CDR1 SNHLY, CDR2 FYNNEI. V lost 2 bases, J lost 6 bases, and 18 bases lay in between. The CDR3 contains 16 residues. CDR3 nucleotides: TGTGCCAGCAGTGAACTCTCGGCGGGCGCGGGGGATACGCAGTATTTT. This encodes CASSELSAGAGDTQYF.

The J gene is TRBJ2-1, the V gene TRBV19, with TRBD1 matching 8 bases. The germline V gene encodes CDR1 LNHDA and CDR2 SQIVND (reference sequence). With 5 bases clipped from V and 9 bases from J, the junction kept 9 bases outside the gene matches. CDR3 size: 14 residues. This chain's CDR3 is CASSPGTGNLEQFF. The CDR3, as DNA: TGTGCCAGTAGTCCCGGGACAGGCAATCTTGAGCAGTTCTTC.

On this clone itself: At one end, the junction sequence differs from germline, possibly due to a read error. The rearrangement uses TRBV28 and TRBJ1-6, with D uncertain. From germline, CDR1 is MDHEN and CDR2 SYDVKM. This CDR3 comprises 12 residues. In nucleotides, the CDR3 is TGTGCCAGCAGTTTATCTAATCCACCCCTCCACTTT. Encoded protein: CASSLSNPPLHF.

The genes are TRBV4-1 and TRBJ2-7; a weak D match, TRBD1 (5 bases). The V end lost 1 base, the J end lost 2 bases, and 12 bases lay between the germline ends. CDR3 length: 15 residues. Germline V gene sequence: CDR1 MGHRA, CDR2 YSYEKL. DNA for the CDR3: TGCGCCAGCAGCCAAGGTCTGTGGGGCACCTACGAGCAGTACTTC. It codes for CASSQGLWGTYEQYF.

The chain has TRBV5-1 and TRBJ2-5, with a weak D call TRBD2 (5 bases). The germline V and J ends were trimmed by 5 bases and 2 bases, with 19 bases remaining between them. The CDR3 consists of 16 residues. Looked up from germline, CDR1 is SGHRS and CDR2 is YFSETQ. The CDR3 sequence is CASRVPTGGVQETQYF. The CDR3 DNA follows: TGCGCCAGCAGGGTCCCAACCGGAGGCGTGCAAGAGACCCAGTACTTC. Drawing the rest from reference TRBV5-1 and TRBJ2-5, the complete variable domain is KAGVTQTPRYLIKTRGQQVTLSCSPISGHRSVSWYQQTPGQGLQFLFEYFSETQRNKGNFPGRFSGRQFSNSRSEMNVSTLELGDSALYLCASRVPTGGVQETQYFGPGTRLLVL.

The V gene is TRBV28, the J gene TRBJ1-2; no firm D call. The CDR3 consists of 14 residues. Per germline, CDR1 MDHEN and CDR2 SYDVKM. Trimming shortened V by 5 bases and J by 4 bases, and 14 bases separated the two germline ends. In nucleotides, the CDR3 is TGTGCCAGCAGTCCCCCCTTTGCACTCTATGGCTACACCTTC. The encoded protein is CASSPPFALYGYTF.

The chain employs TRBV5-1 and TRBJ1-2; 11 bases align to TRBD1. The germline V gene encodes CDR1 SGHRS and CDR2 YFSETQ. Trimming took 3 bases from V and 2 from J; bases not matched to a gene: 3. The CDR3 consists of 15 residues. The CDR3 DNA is TGCGCCAGCAGCTCCGGGACAGGGGGGAACTATGGCTACACCTTC. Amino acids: CASSSGTGGNYGYTF. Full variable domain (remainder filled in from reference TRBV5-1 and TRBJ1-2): KAGVTQTPRYLIKTRGQQVTLSCSPISGHRSVSWYQQTPGQGLQFLFEYFSETQRNKGNFPGRFSGRQFSNSRSEMNVSTLELGDSALYLCASSSGTGGNYGYTFGSGTRLTVV.

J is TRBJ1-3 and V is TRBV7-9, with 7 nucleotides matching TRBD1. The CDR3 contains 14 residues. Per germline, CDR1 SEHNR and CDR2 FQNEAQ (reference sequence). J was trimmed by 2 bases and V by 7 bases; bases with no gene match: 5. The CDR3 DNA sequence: TGTGCCAGCATCGTCCAGGGGGCTGGAAACACCATATATTTT. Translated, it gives CASIVQGAGNTIYF.

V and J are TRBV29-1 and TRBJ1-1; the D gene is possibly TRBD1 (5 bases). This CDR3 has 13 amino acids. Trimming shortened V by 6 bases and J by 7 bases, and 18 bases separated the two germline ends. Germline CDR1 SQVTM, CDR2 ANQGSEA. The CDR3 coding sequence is TGCAGCGTCCCCCTCGGGGGGGGAGATGAAGCTTTCTTT. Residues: CSVPLGGGDEAFF.

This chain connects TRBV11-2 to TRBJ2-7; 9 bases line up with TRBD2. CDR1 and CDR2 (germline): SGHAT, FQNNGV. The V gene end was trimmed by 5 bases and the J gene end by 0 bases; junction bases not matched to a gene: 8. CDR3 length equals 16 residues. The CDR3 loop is CASSQRATSGSYEQYF. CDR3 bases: TGTGCCAGCAGCCAACGGGCGACTAGCGGCTCCTACGAGCAGTACTTC.

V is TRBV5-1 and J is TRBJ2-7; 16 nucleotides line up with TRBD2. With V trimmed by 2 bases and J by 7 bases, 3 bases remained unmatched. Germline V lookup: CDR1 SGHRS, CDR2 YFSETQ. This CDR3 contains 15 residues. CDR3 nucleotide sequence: TGCGCCAGCAGCTTCCAGGGACTAGCGGGAGGGGAGCAGTACTTC. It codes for CASSFQGLAGGEQYF. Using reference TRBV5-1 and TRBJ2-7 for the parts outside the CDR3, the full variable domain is KAGVTQTPRYLIKTRGQQVTLSCSPISGHRSVSWYQQTPGQGLQFLFEYFSETQRNKGNFPGRFSGRQFSNSRSEMNVSTLELGDSALYLCASSFQGLAGGEQYFGPGTRLTVT.

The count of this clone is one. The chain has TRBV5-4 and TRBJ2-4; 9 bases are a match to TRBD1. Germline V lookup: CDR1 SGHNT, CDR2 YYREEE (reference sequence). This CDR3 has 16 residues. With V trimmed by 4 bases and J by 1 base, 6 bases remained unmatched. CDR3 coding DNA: TGTGCCAGCAGCAACCACAGGGGGCACGCCAAAAACATTCAGTACTTC. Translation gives CASSNHRGHAKNIQYF.

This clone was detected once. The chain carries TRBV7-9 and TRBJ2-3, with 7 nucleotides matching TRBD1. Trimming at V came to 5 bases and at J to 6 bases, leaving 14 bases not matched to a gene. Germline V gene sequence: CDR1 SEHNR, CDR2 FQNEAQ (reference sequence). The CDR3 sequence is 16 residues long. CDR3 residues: CASSSHPTGSTDTQYF. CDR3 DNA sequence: TGTGCCAGCAGCAGCCACCCGACAGGGTCCACCGATACGCAGTATTTT.